This T cell receptor beta chain was profiled in a study of vaccination and CD4 T cells after COVID-19 (dated by TCRdb to between 2020 and 2023). In terms of the full investigation: Six males and four females were included in the convalescent cohort, with two Hispanic individuals, seven Caucasians, two Asians and one multiracial person represented. Participants got two doses of the Pfizer-BioNTech BNT162b2 vaccine (n=8) or two doses of the Moderna mRNA-1273 vaccine (n=2). Post-COVID blood samples were collected from convalescent patients a median of approximately 100 days after diagnosis, with a range of roughly 35 to 170 days. The time from the second vaccine dose to post-vaccine blood sampling had a median of roughly 79 days and ranged from roughly 13 to 241 days. Culture stimuli were overlapping spike peptide pools from SARS-CoV-2 and from the common cold coronaviruses HCoV-NL63, HCoV-OC43 and HCoV-229E. As controls, cultures received a CEFX viral epitope pool (the positive control), an HIV-1 Nef peptide pool (the negative control), or no peptide at all. The spike-specific CD4+ TCR repertoire was compared before and after mRNA vaccination in over nine COVID-19 convalescent patients and several infection-naive healthy vaccine recipients. The study at large found these results: Only a relatively small number of convalescent patients were included in the study, and early timepoints following natural infection were not analyzed. In convalescent patients, a median roughly 88% of post-vaccine SARS-CoV-2-reactive clones were detected only after vaccination, suggesting vaccine-specific priming. Nearly all vaccine-specific clones in convalescent patients (304 of 307) were mono-reactive for SARS-CoV-2 spike rather than cross-reactive with common cold coronaviruses. An increase in the median number of SARS-CoV-2-reactive clonotypes from approximately 20 after infection to approximately 41 after vaccination was observed, but the change was not found to be significant.

Library generation was performed with PCR. TCR sequencing of DNA from cultured CD4+ T cells used the Oncomine TCR Beta short-read assay at the Johns Hopkins FTIC core. The QIAamp micro DNA kit was used to extract genomic DNA from the cultured CD4+ T cells. The Oncomine TCR Beta libraries from cultured CD4+ T cells were pooled using unique dual indexes and then sequenced on an Illumina iSeq 100. Concerning the study's data processing: Non-productive sequences were removed, and CDR3s not starting with C, not ending with F or W, or shorter than 7 amino acids were discarded. The MANAFEST web application was used to identify antigen-specific clonotypes by comparing peptide-stimulated wells against reference wells and other culture wells. To be called positive, a clone needed an FDR below 0.05, an odds ratio above 5, and a productive frequency above 0.1% in at least two of three replicate wells. Cross-reactive clonotypes were defined as significantly expanded in both SARS-CoV-2 spike wells and at least one common cold coronavirus spike condition. Using R version 3.6.1, CDR3 homology was evaluated through Levenshtein distances (stringdist) along with unrooted phylogenetic trees (ape). Through fastp at Q25 and MiXCR, TCRdb rebuilt clones from the public reads, retaining in-frame beta chains. A single entry per CDR3 protein holds the most common genes and DNA from its merged rows. TCRdb, not the original authors, processed these V and J calls. Across this sample there are about 28,000 distinct CDR3 sequences, with roughly 57% seen only once. The leading ten clones occupy 17% of the sample.

A word on this clonotype: Its antigen is not yet known. Base qualities are not recorded, but no much larger clone differs from it by a single base.

The meaning of the sample's treatment or condition label: approximately 10-day PBMC culture with coronavirus spike peptide pools or control peptides (ViraFEST assay). To expand antigen-specific T cells with peptide pools and then pick out the expanded clonotypes through TCR sequencing, the study relied on the ViraFEST assay. Negative nucleocapsid antibody tests taken both before and after vaccination confirmed that the healthy vaccine recipients had no prior SARS-CoV-2 infection. Roughly 2 million PBMCs per well were cultured in IMDM with 5% human AB serum and about 9.7 IU/ml IL-2, plus 10 ug/ml peptide pools. On days 3 and 7, half of the culture medium was replaced with fresh IL-2-containing medium. Once the cells had been in culture for about 10 days, the EasySep CD4+ T cell isolation kit was used to isolate CD4+ T cells by negative selection. Ficoll-Paque Plus gradient centrifugation was used to isolate PBMCs from whole blood, and the isolated PBMCs were then either used fresh or cryopreserved at -140C. Culture conditions were generally each tested in triplicate wells.

The TCR originated in a human donor who received a COVID-19 vaccine. This specimen was CD4+ T cells from blood, cultured in vitro, taken after SARS-CoV-2 vaccination.

The DNA sequence reads TGTGCCTGGAGTCGAATGACACTTACTAGCACAGATACGCAGTATTTT. This translates into CAWSRMTLTSTDTQYF. This chain is built from TRBV30 and TRBJ2-3, with no reliable assignment of the D segment. The germline V gene (reference sequence) yields GTSNPN for CDR1 and SVGIG for CDR2. The CDR3 sequence holds 16 residues, the cysteine and phenylalanine included. Here the CDR3 DNA is all that survives: 48 bases in frame from base 1. Cut back by 2 bases and 0 bases, the V and J ends lie 15 bases apart. Reference TRBV30 and TRBJ2-3 genes cover what lies past the CDR3, so the full variable domain is SQTIHQWPATLVQPVGSPLSLECTVEGTSNPNLYWYRQAAGRGLQLLFYSVGIGQISSEVPQNLSASRPQDRQFILSSKKLLLSDSGFYLCAWSRMTLTSTDTQYFGPGTRLTVL.